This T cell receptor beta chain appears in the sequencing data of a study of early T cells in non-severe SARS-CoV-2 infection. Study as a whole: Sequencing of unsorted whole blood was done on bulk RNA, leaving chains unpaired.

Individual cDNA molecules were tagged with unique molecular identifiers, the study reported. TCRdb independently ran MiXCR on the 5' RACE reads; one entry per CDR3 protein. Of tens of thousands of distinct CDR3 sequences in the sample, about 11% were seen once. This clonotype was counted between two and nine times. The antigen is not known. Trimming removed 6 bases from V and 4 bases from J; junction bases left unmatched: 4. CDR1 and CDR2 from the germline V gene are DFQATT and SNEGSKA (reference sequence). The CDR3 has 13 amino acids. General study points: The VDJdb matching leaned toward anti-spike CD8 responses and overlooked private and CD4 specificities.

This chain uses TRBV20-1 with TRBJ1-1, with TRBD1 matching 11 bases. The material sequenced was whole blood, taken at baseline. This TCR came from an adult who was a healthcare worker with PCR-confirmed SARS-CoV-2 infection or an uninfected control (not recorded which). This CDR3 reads CSAMGQGGTEAFF. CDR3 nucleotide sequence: TGCAGTGCCATGGGACAGGGGGGCACTGAAGCTTTCTTT.